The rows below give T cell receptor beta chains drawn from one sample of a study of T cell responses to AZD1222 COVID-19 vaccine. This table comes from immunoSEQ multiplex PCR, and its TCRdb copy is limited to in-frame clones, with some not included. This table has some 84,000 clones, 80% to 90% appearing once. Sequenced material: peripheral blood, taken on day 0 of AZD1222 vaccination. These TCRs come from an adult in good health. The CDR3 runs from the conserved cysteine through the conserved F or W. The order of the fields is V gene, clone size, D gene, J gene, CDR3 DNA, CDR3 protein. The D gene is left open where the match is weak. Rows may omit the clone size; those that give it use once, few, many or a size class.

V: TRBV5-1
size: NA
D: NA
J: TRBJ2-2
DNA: TGCGCCAGCAGCTTGGCCACTGGACAGCCCACCGGGGAGCTGTTTTTT
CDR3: CASSLATGQPTGELFF

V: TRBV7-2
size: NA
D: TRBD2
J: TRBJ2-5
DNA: TGTGCCAGCAGCTTAGTGCCAGCGGGAGGGCCAGAGACCCAGTACTTC
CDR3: CASSLVPAGGPETQYF

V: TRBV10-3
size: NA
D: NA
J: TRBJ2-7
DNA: TGTGCCATCAGTGAGTCAGGCGGCTACGAGCAGTACTTC
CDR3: CAISESGGYEQYF

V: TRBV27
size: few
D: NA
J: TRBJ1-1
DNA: TGTGCCAGCTCAGTTTTGGGGAACACTGAAGCTTTCTTT
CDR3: CASSVLGNTEAFF

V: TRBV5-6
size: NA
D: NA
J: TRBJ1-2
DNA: TGTGCCAGCAGCTTGGAGAGGACAGTTGGCTACACCTTC
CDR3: CASSLERTVGYTF

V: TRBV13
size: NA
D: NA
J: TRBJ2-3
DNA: TGTGCCAGCCAAACCCTAGCAGTAAGCACAGATACGCAGTATTTT
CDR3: CASQTLAVSTDTQYF

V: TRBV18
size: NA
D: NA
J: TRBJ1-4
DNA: TGTGCCAGCTCACCATTCCCCCCCGCAACTAATGAAAAACTGTTTTTT
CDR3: CASSPFPPATNEKLFF

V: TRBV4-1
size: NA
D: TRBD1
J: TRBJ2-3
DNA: TGCGCCAGCAGCCAAGTTGACAGGGTCCCAGATACGCAGTATTTT
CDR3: CASSQVDRVPDTQYF

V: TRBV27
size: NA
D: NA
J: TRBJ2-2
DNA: TGTGCCAGCAGTTTAAGGGGCCAGAACACCGGGGAGCTGTTTTTT
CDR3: CASSLRGQNTGELFF

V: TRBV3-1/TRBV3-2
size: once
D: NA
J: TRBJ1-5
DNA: TGTGCCAGCAGCCAAGAGAGACAGGAGATGGGCAATCAGCCCCAGCATTTT
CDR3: CASSQERQEMGNQPQHF

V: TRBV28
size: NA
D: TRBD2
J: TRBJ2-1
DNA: TGTGCCAGTCGGGAGGGCAACTACAATGAGCAGTTCTTC
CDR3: CASREGNYNEQFF

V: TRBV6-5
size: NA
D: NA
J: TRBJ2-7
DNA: TGTGCCAGCAGTTACCGTGGGGGAAGCTCCTACGAGCAGTACTTC
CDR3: CASSYRGGSSYEQYF

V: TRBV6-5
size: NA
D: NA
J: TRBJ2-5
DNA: TGTGCCAGCAGTTACTATGAGACCCAGTACTTC
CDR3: CASSYYETQYF

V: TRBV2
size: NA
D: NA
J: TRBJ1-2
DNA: TGTGCCAGCAGCCGGACTGACACAGAATTCAAATTCACCTTC
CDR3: CASSRTDTEFKFTF

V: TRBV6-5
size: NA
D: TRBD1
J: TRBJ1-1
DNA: TGTGCCAGCAGGAGAGGACAGGGGGCCACTGAAGCTTTCTTT
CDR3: CASRRGQGATEAFF

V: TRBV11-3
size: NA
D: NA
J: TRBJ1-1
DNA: TGTGCCAGCAGCCCCGGGGTGGACACTGAAGCTTTCTTT
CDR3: CASSPGVDTEAFF

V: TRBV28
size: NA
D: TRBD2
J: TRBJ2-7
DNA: TGTGCCAGCAGTGTCCTAGCGGCCTCCTACGAGCAGTACTTC
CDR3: CASSVLAASYEQYF

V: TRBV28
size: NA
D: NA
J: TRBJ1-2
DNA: TGTGCCAGCAGTTCCCCAGGCAGCTATGGCTACACCTTC
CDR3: CASSSPGSYGYTF

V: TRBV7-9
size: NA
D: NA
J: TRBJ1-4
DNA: TGTGCCAGCAGCTCGCGACTCGGGAATGAAAAACTGTTTTTT
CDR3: CASSSRLGNEKLFF

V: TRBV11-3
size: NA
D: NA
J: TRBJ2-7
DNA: TGTGCCAGCAGCTCCGCCTTACACGAGCAGTACTTC
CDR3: CASSSALHEQYF

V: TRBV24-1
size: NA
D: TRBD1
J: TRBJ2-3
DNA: TGTGCCACCAGTCCAGGGACAGGGAAGGAGGGCACAGATACGCAGTATTTT
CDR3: CATSPGTGKEGTDTQYF

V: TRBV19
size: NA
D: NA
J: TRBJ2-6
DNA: TGTGCCAGTAGTATGTCGGGCTCTGGGGCCAACGTCCTGACTTTC
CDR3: CASSMSGSGANVLTF

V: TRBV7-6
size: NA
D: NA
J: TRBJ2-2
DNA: TGTGCCAGCAGCTCAACTAGGTCCCGACCGAACACCGGGGAGCTGTTTTTT
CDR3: CASSSTRSRPNTGELFF

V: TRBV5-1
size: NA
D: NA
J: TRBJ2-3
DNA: TGCGCCAGCAGCCCTGTCGGACAAGTGGCGCAGTATTTT
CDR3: CASSPVGQVAQYF

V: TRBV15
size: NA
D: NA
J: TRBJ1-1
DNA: TGTGCCACCAGCAGGATCGGGGCCCCTGAAGCTTTCTTT
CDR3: CATSRIGAPEAFF

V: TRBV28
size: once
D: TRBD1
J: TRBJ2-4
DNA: TGTGCCAGCAGGATGGGGACAGGGGGAGAACTAGCCAAAAACATTCAGTACTTC
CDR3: CASRMGTGGELAKNIQYF

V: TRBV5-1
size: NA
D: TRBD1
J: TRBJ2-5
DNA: TGCGCCAGCAGCTCGGGACAGGGAGATGCGGAGACCCAGTACTTC
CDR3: CASSSGQGDAETQYF

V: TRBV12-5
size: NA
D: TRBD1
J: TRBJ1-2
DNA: TGTGCTAGTGGTCCATCACACAGGGGCGGTGGCTACACCTTC
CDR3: CASGPSHRGGGYTF

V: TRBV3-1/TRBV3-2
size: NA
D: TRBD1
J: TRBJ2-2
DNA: TGTGCCAGCAGCTCCTGGACAGGGCTCGGCACCGGGGAGCTGTTTTTT
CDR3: CASSSWTGLGTGELFF

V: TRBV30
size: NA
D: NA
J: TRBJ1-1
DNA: TGTGCCTGGAAGCGGCAAACTTCCGGGAATTGGGCAGCTTTCTTT
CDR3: CAWKRQTSGNWAAFF

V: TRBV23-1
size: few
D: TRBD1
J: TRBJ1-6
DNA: TGCGCCAGCAGTCAATCGTCCGACAGGGTGGTTAGCTCCTATAATTCACCCCTCCACTTT
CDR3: CASSQSSDRVVSSYNSPLHF

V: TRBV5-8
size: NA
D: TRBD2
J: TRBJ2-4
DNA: TGTGCCAGCAGCTTGAAAAGCTACGGGACTAGCGGGAGACAGAACATTCAGTACTTC
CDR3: CASSLKSYGTSGRQNIQYF

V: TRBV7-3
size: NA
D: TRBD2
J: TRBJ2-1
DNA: TGTGCCAGCAGCTCGCTATCTAGCGGGATCGGTAACAATGAGCAGTTCTTC
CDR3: CASSSLSSGIGNNEQFF

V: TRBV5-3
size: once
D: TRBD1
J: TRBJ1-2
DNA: TGTGCCAGAAGCTGGGACAGGGACTATGGCTACACCTTC
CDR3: CARSWDRDYGYTF

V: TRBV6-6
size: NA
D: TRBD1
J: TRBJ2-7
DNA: TGTGCCAGCAGTTACTCGAACAGGGGAGTAGGCGAGCAGTACTTC
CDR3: CASSYSNRGVGEQYF

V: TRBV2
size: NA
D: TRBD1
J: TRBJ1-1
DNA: TGTGCCAGCAAGAGGGGGACAGGGGCGAAAATGAACACTGAAGCTTTCTTT
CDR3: CASKRGTGAKMNTEAFF

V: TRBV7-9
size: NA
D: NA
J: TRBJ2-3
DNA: TGTGCCAGCAGCCTGACGGGGAGCACAGATACGCAGTATTTT
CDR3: CASSLTGSTDTQYF

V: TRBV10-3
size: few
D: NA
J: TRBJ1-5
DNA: TGTGCCATCAGTGCCCAGGGAGGCAATCAGCCCCAGCATTTT
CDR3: CAISAQGGNQPQHF

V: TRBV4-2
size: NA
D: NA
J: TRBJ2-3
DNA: TGTGCCAGCAGCCTAGGGAGGAGCACAGATACGCAGTATTTT
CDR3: CASSLGRSTDTQYF

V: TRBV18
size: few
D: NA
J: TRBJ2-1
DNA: TGTGCCAGCTCATACGGGACTTCTGGCAATGAGCAGTTCTTC
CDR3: CASSYGTSGNEQFF

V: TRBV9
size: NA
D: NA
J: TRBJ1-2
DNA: TGTGCCAGCAGCCTCCGCGACAGGAGCAACTATGGCTACACCTTC
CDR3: CASSLRDRSNYGYTF

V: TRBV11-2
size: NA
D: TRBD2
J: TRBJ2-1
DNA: TGTGCCAGCAGCTTTGGGGGGGGAACCTACAATGAGCAGTTCTTC
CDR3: CASSFGGGTYNEQFF

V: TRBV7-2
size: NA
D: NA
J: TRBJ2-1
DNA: TGTGCCAGCAGCTCTACAGGGCCGCCTTCCAATGAGCAGTTCTTC
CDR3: CASSSTGPPSNEQFF

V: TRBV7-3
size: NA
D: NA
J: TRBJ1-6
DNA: TGTGCCAGCAGCTCCGGGACTGCGGGGTCACCCCTCCACTTT
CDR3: CASSSGTAGSPLHF